This TCR beta chain was recorded in a study of T-cell memory formation after mild COVID-19. Study results and limitations: Contracting CD4+ clones were located mainly in CM and EM, and CD8+ clones in EMRA. A second wave of clones peaked on day 37, and their SARS-CoV-2 specificity went unconfirmed.

Germline CDR1 SNHLY, CDR2 FYNNEI. V was shortened by 3 bases and J by 2 bases, with 11 bases between the two germline ends. The length of the CDR3 is 15 residues. On this clonotype itself: The antigen is unknown.

5'RACE primed from the constant segment yielded TCR alpha and TCR beta cDNA libraries bearing sample barcodes and UMIs. MiXCR, run by TCRdb on the 5' RACE reads, gives a single entry per CDR3 protein. The sample has fewer than 450,000 distinct CDR3 sequences, about 21% seen once. The sequence was obtained from an adult woman who had mild COVID-19 (a few samples of this study predate the infection). Cell type and time point are not known. This chain joins TRBV2 and TRBJ2-1; maybe TRBD2 (6 bases). Sequenced material: PBMCs or a T cell subset sorted from them (not recorded which). The CDR3, as DNA: TGTGCCAGCAGTGATGGGACTTCGACCTACAATGAGCAGTTCTTC. Protein product: CASSDGTSTYNEQFF.